The clone carrying this TCR beta chain was observed a few times. Its antigen remains unknown. This same CDR3 is encoded by further DNA sequences in the sample. Of the isolated RNA, all was reverse transcribed, and so the sequenced material was expressed TCRB transcripts. The data were produced by immunoSEQ multiplex PCR, yet TCRdb's version contains in-frame clones alone and is incomplete. The table shows about 650,000 clones, with 12% occurring only once. CD45RO/CCR7/CD25/CD127/CD95/CD27 staining was used to isolate CD4+ naive, central memory, regulatory and stem cell-like memory cells by sorting. In all sorted populations, purity surpassed 95%. These data originate in a study of beta chain features in type 1 diabetes. Study-level points and caveats: Moderately but significantly shorter TCRB CDR3s were found in Type 1 diabetes patients in all four CD4+ subsets. For patients, the naive, central memory and Treg TCRB repertoires appeared more alike than for healthy donors.

V was trimmed by 5 bases and J by 4 bases, leaving 12 bases between them. The CDR3 runs to 14 residues. The V gene's germline CDR1 is SGHTA and CDR2 FQGNSA. This clonotype was obtained from a man aged 25 to 40 with type 1 diabetes. J is TRBJ1-5 and V is TRBV7-2, with D tentatively TRBD1 (5 bases). Source material: naive CD4+ T cells from blood. Here the CDR3 reads CASSLGAGNQPQHF. For the CDR3, the DNA is TGTGCCAGCAGCCTTGGGGCAGGGAATCAGCCCCAGCATTTT. The whole variable domain, remainder taken from reference TRBV7-2 and TRBJ1-5, is GAGVSQSPSNKVTEKGKDVELRCDPISGHTALYWYRQSLGQGLEFLIYFQGNSAPDKSGLPSDRFSAERTGGSVSTLTIQRTQQEDSAVYLCASSLGAGNQPQHFGDGTRLSIL.